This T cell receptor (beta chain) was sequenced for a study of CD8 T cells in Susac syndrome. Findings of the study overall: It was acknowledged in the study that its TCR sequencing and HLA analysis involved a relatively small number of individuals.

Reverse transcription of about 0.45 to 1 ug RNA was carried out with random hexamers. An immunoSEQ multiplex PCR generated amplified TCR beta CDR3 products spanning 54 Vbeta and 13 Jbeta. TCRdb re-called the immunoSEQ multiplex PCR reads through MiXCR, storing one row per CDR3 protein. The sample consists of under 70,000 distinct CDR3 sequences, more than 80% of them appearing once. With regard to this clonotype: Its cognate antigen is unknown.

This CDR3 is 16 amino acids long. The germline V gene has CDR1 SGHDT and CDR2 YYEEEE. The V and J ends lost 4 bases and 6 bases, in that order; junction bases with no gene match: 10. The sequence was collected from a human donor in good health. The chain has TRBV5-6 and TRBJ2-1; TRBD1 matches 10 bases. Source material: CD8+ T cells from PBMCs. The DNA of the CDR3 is TGTGCCAGCAGCCTACCGGGACAGGGGTTGTTCAATGAGCAGTTCTTC. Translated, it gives CASSLPGQGLFNEQFF.